The 21 T cell receptor beta chains below come from one sample, sequenced in a study of technical replicates of blood from several donors. Profiled with immunoSEQ multiplex PCR; TCRdb holds only in-frame clones, not every one. Of about 49,000 clones listed, approximately 90% are singletons. Material for sequencing was PBMCs. The origin of the receptors is a human donor in good health. Some clones in this sample may be carry-over from other donors' samples.

Only one count was recorded for this clone. The chain employs TRBV5-6 and TRBJ2-2; no clear D. Trimming took off 4 bases at V and 5 bases at J, with 9 bases between the two ends. This CDR3 has 13 amino acids. CDR1 SGHDT and CDR2 YYEEEE come from the germline V gene. CDR3 amino acids: CASSPMATGELFF. Here the CDR3 DNA reads TGTGCCAGCAGCCCCATGGCAACCGGGGAGCTGTTTTTT. The variable domain in full, with the rest retrieved from reference TRBV5-6 and TRBJ2-2, is DAGVTQSPTHLIKTRGQQVTLRCSPKSGHDTVSWYQQALGQGPQFIFQYYEEEERQRGNFPDRFSGHQFPNYSSELNVNALLLGDSALYLCASSPMATGELFFGEGSRLTVL.

The V and J genes are TRBV7-2 and TRBJ2-5, with 11 bases identical to TRBD2. The CDR3 contains 15 residues. With V trimmed by 0 bases and J by 5 bases, 2 bases remained unmatched. CDR1 is SGHTA, CDR2 FQGNSA, per germline. The CDR3, as DNA: TGTGCCAGCAGCTTAGCGACTAGCGGGGCGGAGACCCAGTACTTC. It translates to CASSLATSGAETQYF.

The rearrangement joins TRBV2 to TRBJ1-6; a weak D match, TRBD1 (6 bases). Germline V gene sequence: CDR1 SNHLY, CDR2 FYNNEI. The CDR3 runs to 19 residues. The germline V and J ends were trimmed by 2 bases and 0 bases, with 17 bases remaining between them. CDR3 in DNA: TGTGCCAGCAGTGAATTTCGAGACAGGACGAGCTCCTATAATTCACCCCTCCACTTT. Translated, it gives CASSEFRDRTSSYNSPLHF.

J is TRBJ1-1 and V is TRBV6-1; 8 positions match TRBD1. In germline, CDR1 is MNHNS, CDR2 SASEGT. The CDR3 has 15 residues. Trimming cost V 6 bases and J 4 bases; bases outside gene matches: 10. In DNA, the CDR3 is TGTGCCAGCAGGGGACAGGCTCGCTGGCGCACTGAAGCTTTCTTT. The encoded protein is CASRGQARWRTEAFF.

V is TRBV5-6 and J is TRBJ2-5, with a tentative D call TRBD1 (6 bases). This CDR3 spans 15 amino acids. Deletions cut 5 bases from V and 2 bases from J, with 16 bases between. From germline, CDR1 is SGHDT and CDR2 YYEEEE. CDR3 region: CASSIQGFLQETQYF. The CDR3 DNA reads TGTGCCAGCAGTATACAGGGATTCTTACAAGAGACCCAGTACTTC.

The rearrangement links TRBV7-9 to TRBJ1-4; the D is unclear. Per germline, CDR1 SEHNR and CDR2 FQNEAQ (reference sequence). The CDR3 covers 13 residues. V gave up 7 bases and J gave up 8 bases, with 14 bases separating them. DNA for the CDR3: TGTGCCAGCACTGCCAGCCTAGAGGAAAAACTGTTTTTT. Residues: CASTASLEEKLFF.

The chain recombines TRBV4-3 with TRBJ1-1; D may be TRBD1 (5 bases). Trimming stripped 3 bases from V and 5 bases from J, with 13 bases between. Germline V gives CDR1 LGHNA, CDR2 YSLEER. The CDR3 loop spans 14 amino acids. This CDR3 is CASSQWTGGTEAFF. The DNA for the CDR3 is TGCGCCAGCAGCCAGTGGACCGGGGGGACTGAAGCTTTCTTT.

The rearrangement joins TRBV10-3 to TRBJ1-2, with unresolved D. Germline lookup yields CDR1 ENHRY and CDR2 SYGVKD. This CDR3 spans 11 amino acids. V was clipped by 3 bases and J by 6 bases, with 5 bases between them. The CDR3 sequence: CAISDLDGYTF. The CDR3 region has the DNA TGTGCCATCAGTGATTTAGATGGCTACACCTTC.

The gene calls are TRBV5-6 and TRBJ1-1; TRBD1 might be the D (5 bases). The CDR3 length is 14 residues. With 4 bases removed from V and 4 bases from J, the gap between germline ends came to 14 bases. Looked up from germline, CDR1 is SGHDT and CDR2 is YYEEEE. The CDR3 is CASSPMGGSTEAFF. The CDR3 DNA sequence: TGTGCCAGCAGCCCTATGGGGGGTAGCACTGAAGCTTTCTTT.

The table lists this clone with a count of one. This chain joins TRBV5-8 and TRBJ1-2; D may be TRBD1 (6 bases). This CDR3 has 17 residues. Between the trimmed V and J ends, which lost 4 bases and 0 bases, there was a span of 19 bases. CDR1 is SGHTS, CDR2 YDEGEE, per germline. CDR3 amino acids: CASSPRENGQPNYGYTF. CDR3 nucleotides: TGTGCCAGCAGCCCGAGAGAAAACGGACAGCCTAACTATGGCTACACCTTC.

V gene TRBV7-8 combines with J gene TRBJ2-7, with 8 bases that match TRBD2. The length of the CDR3 is 17 residues. Unmatched junction bases numbered 7, after V lost 0 bases and J lost 0 bases. The germline CDR1 and CDR2 sequences are SGHVS and FQNEAQ. The CDR3 protein is CASSLARAGADSYEQYF. CDR3 nucleotide sequence: TGTGCCAGCAGCTTAGCGCGAGCGGGAGCCGACTCCTACGAGCAGTACTTC.

This chain connects TRBV28 to TRBJ1-1; D not resolved. The CDR3 sequence is 13 residues long. The V end lost 6 bases, the J end lost 3 bases, and 11 bases lay between the germline ends. The germline V gene encodes CDR1 MDHEN and CDR2 SYDVKM. The CDR3 region is CASSQQYDTEAFF. CDR3 nucleotides: TGTGCCAGCAGCCAACAGTACGACACTGAAGCTTTCTTT.

The chain combines TRBV18 with TRBJ1-1; D call uncertain. Germline V gene lookup returns CDR1 KGHSH and CDR2 LQKENI. The V end lost 3 bases, the J end lost 2 bases, and 10 bases lay between the germline ends. This CDR3 region has 14 residues. The CDR3 nucleotides read TGTGCCAGCTCACCGGGGAGTTTTAACACTGAAGCTTTCTTT. Protein product: CASSPGSFNTEAFF.

This sequence joins TRBV7-2 and TRBJ2-7, with 7 bases aligning to TRBD2. The CDR3 has 15 residues. Germline V CDR1 and CDR2: SGHTA, FQGNSA. V shed 6 bases and J 6 bases; nucleotides not matched to a gene: 14. In DNA form, the CDR3 reads TGTGCCAGCAGTCTTAGGAGGGGAGGGACGCTCGAGCAGTACTTC. Translated, it gives CASSLRRGGTLEQYF. The full variable domain, rest sourced from reference TRBV7-2 and TRBJ2-7, is GAGVSQSPSNKVTEKGKDVELRCDPISGHTALYWYRQSLGQGLEFLIYFQGNSAPDKSGLPSDRFSAERTGGSVSTLTIQRTQQEDSAVYLCASSLRRGGTLEQYFGPGTRLTVT.

The chain employs TRBV6-7 and TRBJ2-7, with D possibly being TRBD2 (5 bases). TRBV6-7 is treated as an ORF (open reading frame) with a function not yet certain. This CDR3 region has 16 residues. V lost 2 bases to trimming and J lost 5 bases, with 19 bases between them. The CDR3 here is CASSYHQEEKGNEQYF. CDR3 coding DNA: TGTGCCAGCAGTTACCACCAGGAGGAAAAAGGCAACGAGCAGTACTTC.

CDR3 DNA sequence: TGCGCCAGCAGCTTGGAGTCAGGTAGGACTGAAGCTTTCTTT. It translates to CASSLESGRTEAFF. This sequence joins TRBV5-1 and TRBJ1-1, with D uncertain. The CDR3 has 14 residues. The germline V gene encodes CDR1 SGHRS and CDR2 YFSETQ. V was clipped by 0 bases and J by 5 bases, with 11 bases between them.

The table lists this clone with a few counts. The chain combines TRBV29-1 with TRBJ1-1; D ambiguous. The ends were cut back, 6 bases at V and 10 bases at J, with 15 bases in the middle. The CDR3 runs 11 residues. CDR1 is SQVTM and CDR2 is ANQGSEA in the germline V gene. For the CDR3, the DNA is TGCAGCGTCATCTCTAACAGCGGAGCTTTCTTT. Its translation: CSVISNSGAFF. Looking up the rest from reference TRBV29-1 and TRBJ1-1 gives the full variable domain: SAVISQKPSRDICQRGTSLTIQCQVDSQVTMMFWYRQQPGQSLTLIATANQGSEATYESGFVIDKFPISRPNLTFSTLTVSNMSPEDSSIYLCSVISNSGAFFGQGTRLTVV.

The chain carries TRBV7-2 and TRBJ2-1; D call uncertain. The CDR3 consists of 14 residues. Trimming took off 3 bases at V and 0 bases at J, with 6 bases between the two ends. In germline, CDR1 is SGHTA, CDR2 FQGNSA. The CDR3 spells CASSFSSSYNEQFF. In DNA form, the CDR3 reads TGTGCCAGCAGCTTCTCTAGCTCCTACAATGAGCAGTTCTTC.

J is TRBJ2-1 and V is TRBV5-1; D uncertain. V lost 3 bases, J lost 0 bases, and 7 bases lay in between. CDR1 SGHRS and CDR2 YFSETQ come from the germline V gene. CDR3 length equals 14 residues. DNA for the CDR3: TGCGCCAGCAGCTCCGTCAGCTCCTACAATGAGCAGTTCTTC. Translating gives CASSSVSSYNEQFF.

The chain joins TRBV6-1 to TRBJ2-7; 11 bases line up with TRBD1. After removal of 6 bases from V and 4 bases from J, the junction contained 8 bases not matched to a gene. CDR1 and CDR2 from the germline V gene are MNHNS and SASEGT. The CDR3 spans 15 residues. The CDR3 loop reads CASRPGQGARYEQYF. CDR3 sequence (DNA): TGTGCCAGCAGACCCGGACAGGGGGCTCGGTACGAGCAGTACTTC.

This CDR3 is CASSGQGATNEKLFF. In nucleotides, the CDR3 is TGTGCCAGCAGTGGACAGGGGGCGACTAATGAAAAACTGTTTTTT. This sequence joins TRBV2 and TRBJ1-4; the match to TRBD1 covers 10 bases. The V gene end was trimmed by 4 bases and the J gene end by 2 bases; junction bases not matched to a gene: 1. The CDR3 spans 15 residues. In germline, CDR1 is SNHLY, CDR2 FYNNEI.